This record looks at one T cell receptor (beta chain) sequence and its context. Its antigen remains unidentified. Primed by a sample-barcoded 5' primer and a J-beta primer mix, a second PCR proceeded for 7 to 11 cycles. Every sample gave at least 2.5 million paired-end reads containing CDR3. Via MiXCR, TCRdb re-called the 5' RACE reads, giving one row per CDR3 protein. The sample lists approximately 820,000 distinct CDR3 sequences; roughly 44% were seen once. This record comes from a study of blood T cells in healthy people across ages. In germline, CDR1 is ENHRY, CDR2 SYGVKD. V lost 2 bases to trimming and J lost 1 base, with 7 bases between them. This CDR3 is built from 14 residues. Study-wide findings and caveats: Roughly linearly, TCR beta diversity per million T cells fell as age increased. Calculation of diversity from one million T cells yielded estimates considered to be underestimates.

Per-sample yields of isolated PBMCs were at least 7 million. The sequencing sample was made of blood. This sequence was found in a man aged 55 to 70 in good health. This rearrangement joins TRBV10-3 to TRBJ2-3; D is undetermined. DNA for the CDR3: TGTGCCATCAGTGAGGCGTTAGGCACAGATACGCAGTATTTT. Its protein product is CAISEALGTDTQYF.